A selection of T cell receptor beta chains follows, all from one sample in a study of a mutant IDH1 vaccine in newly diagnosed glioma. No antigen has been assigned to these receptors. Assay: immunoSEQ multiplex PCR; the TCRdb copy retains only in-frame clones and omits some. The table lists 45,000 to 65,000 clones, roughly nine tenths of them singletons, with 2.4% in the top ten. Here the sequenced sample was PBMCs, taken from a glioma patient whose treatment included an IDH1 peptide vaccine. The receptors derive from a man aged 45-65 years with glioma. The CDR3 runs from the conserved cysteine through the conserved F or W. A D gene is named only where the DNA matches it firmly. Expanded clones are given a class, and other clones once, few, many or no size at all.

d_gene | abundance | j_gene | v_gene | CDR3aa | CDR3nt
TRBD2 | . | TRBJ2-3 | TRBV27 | CASTLAGGDTQYF | TGTGCCAGCACCCTAGCGGGGGGAGATACGCAGTATTTT
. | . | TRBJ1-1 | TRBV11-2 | CASRPAEYAMNTEAFF | TGTGCCAGCAGACCCGCTGAGTACGCGATGAACACTGAAGCTTTCTTT
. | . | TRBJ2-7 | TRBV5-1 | CASSLDGLYEQYF | TGCGCCAGCAGCTTGGACGGACTCTACGAGCAGTACTTC
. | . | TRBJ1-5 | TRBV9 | CASSMGHNQPQHF | TGTGCCAGCAGCATGGGCCACAATCAGCCCCAGCATTTT
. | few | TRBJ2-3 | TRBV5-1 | CASSLAGSPDTQYF | TGCGCCAGCAGCTTGGCCGGGTCTCCGGACACGCAGTATTTT
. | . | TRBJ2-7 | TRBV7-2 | CASSSSRGGYEQYF | TGTGCCAGCAGCTCCTCCCGGGGTGGGTACGAGCAGTACTTC
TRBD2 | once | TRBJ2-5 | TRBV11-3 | CASSPTSGRETQYF | TGTGCCAGCAGTCCGACTAGCGGGAGAGAGACCCAGTACTTC
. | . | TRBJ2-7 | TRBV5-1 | CASSAGTTASEQYF | TGCGCCAGCAGCGCCGGGACAACCGCTAGCGAGCAGTACTTC
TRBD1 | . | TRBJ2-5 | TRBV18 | CASSPRQGSVEETQYF | TGTGCCAGCTCACCGAGACAGGGAAGTGTCGAAGAGACCCAGTACTTC
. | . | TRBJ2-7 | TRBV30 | CAWSPQDYEQYF | TGTGCCTGGAGTCCCCAGGACTACGAGCAGTACTTC
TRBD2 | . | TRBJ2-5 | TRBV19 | CASSITSGGGETQYF | TGTGCCAGTAGTATCACTAGCGGGGGTGGAGAGACCCAGTACTTC
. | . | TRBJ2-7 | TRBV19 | CASSIKLPYEQYF | TGTGCCAGTAGTATAAAATTGCCCTACGAGCAGTACTTC
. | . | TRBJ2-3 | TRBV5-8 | CASSLWRSTDTQYF | TGTGCCAGCAGCTTGTGGCGGAGCACAGATACGCAGTATTTT
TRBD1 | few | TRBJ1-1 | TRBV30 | CAWRRTGVSEAFF | TGTGCCTGGAGACGGACAGGGGTATCTGAAGCTTTCTTT
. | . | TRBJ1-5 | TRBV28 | CASRLGRGQWPQHF | TGTGCCAGCAGACTGGGGAGGGGCCAATGGCCCCAGCATTTT
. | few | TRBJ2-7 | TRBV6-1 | CATSLPTYEQYF | TGTGCCACCTCTCTTCCTACCTACGAGCAGTACTTC
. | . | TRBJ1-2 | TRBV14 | CASSQDSSAGPAGYTF | TGTGCCAGCAGCCAAGATAGTTCAGCCGGACCGGCTGGCTACACCTTC
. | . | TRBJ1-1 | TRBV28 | CASSRPSLGREAFF | TGTGCCAGCAGTCGTCCCAGCCTCGGACGGGAAGCTTTCTTT
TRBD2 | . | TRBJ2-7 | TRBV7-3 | CASSPGLAGGFYEQYF | TGTGCCAGCAGCCCGGGACTAGCGGGAGGTTTTTACGAGCAGTACTTC
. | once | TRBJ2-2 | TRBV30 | CAWSVTHTGELFF | TGTGCCTGGAGTGTTACGCACACCGGGGAGCTGTTTTTT
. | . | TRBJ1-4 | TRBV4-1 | CASSQDTVETTNEKLFF | TGCGCCAGCAGCCAAGATACAGTAGAGACAACTAATGAAAAACTGTTTTTT
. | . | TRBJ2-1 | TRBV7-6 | CASSLNWGRDNEQFF | TGTGCCAGCAGCTTAAATTGGGGTCGTGACAATGAGCAGTTCTTC
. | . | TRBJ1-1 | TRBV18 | CASSPSRAGGGTEAFF | TGTGCCAGCTCACCATCCCGTGCGGGGGGAGGCACTGAAGCTTTCTTT
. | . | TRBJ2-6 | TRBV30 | CAWTPGSGANVLTF | TGTGCCTGGACCCCAGGGTCTGGGGCCAACGTCCTGACTTTC
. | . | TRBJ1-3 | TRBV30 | CSLEEFYSGNTIYF | TGTTCACTGGAGGAGTTTTATTCTGGAAACACCATATATTTT
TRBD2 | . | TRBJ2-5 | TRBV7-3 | CASSLSLAGKETQYF | TGTGCCAGCAGCTTAAGTCTAGCGGGCAAAGAGACCCAGTACTTC
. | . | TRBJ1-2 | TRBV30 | CAWSPTGPNYTF | TGTGCCTGGAGTCCGACAGGACCCAACTACACCTTC
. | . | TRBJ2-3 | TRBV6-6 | CASSYGQYTDTQYF | TGTGCCAGCAGTTACGGACAGTACACAGATACGCAGTATTTT
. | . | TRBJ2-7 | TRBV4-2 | CASSQVNIGEQYF | TGTGCCAGCAGCCAAGTTAACATTGGCGAGCAGTACTTC
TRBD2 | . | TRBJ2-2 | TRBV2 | CASSGSLGLAGHTGELFF | TGTGCCAGCAGTGGGTCGTTGGGGCTAGCGGGACACACCGGGGAGCTGTTTTTT
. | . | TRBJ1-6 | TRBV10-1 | CASPLVCRGTRRRIDSPLHF | TGCGCCAGCCCCCTTGTTTGTCGAGGGACAAGAAGGAGGATTGATTCACCCCTCCACTTT
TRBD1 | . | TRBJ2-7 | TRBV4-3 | CASSQDPGGTYEQYF | TGCGCCAGCAGCCAAGACCCAGGGGGCACCTACGAGCAGTACTTC
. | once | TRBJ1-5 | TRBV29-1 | CSVASYNQPQHF | TGCAGCGTTGCCAGTTACAATCAGCCCCAGCATTTT
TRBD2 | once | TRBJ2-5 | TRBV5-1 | CASSLSEREGPRVTQYF | TGCGCCAGCAGCTTGTCCGAGCGGGAGGGCCCTCGGGTGACCCAGTACTTC
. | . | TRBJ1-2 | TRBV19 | CASSADPSGLQLYGYTF | TGTGCCAGTAGTGCCGACCCGAGTGGGTTACAACTCTATGGCTACACCTTC
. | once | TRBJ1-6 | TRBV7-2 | CASSQDTAGTNYNSPLHF | TGTGCCAGCAGCCAAGATACCGCAGGGACAAACTATAATTCACCCCTCCACTTT
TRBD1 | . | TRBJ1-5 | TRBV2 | CASSSTRTGGNQPQHF | TGTGCCAGCAGTTCTACTAGGACAGGGGGCAATCAGCCCCAGCATTTT
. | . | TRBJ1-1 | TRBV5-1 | CASIEDSGTEAFF | TGCGCCAGCATAGAGGACAGCGGCACTGAAGCTTTCTTT
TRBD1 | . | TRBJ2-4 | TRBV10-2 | CASGVSGGKNIQYF | TGCGCCAGCGGGGTGTCAGGGGGAAAAAACATTCAGTACTTC
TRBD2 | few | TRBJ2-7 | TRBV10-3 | CAISETSGGVSEQYF | TGTGCCATCAGTGAGACGAGCGGGGGGGTGAGCGAGCAGTACTTC
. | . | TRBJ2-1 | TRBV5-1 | CASSLVAGSSYNEQFF | TGCGCCAGCAGCTTGGTAGCTGGGAGCTCCTACAATGAGCAGTTCTTC
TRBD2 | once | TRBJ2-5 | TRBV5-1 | CASSSGGTGVETQYF | TGCGCCAGCAGCTCCGGGGGGACTGGGGTAGAGACCCAGTACTTC
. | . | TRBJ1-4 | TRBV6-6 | CASSTGRVINEKLFF | TGTGCCAGCAGTACTGGAAGAGTTATTAATGAAAAACTGTTTTTT
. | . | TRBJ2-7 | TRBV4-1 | CASSQETNYEQYF | TGCGCCAGCAGCCAAGAGACCAACTACGAGCAGTACTTC
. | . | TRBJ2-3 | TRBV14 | CASSQEGWSRDTQYF | TGTGCCAGCAGCCAAGAAGGATGGTCCCGAGATACGCAGTATTTT
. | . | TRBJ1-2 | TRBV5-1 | CASRGTSGHPNYGYTF | TGCGCCAGCAGGGGGACGTCGGGACACCCGAACTATGGCTACACCTTC
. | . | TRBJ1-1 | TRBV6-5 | CASTIGGGMNTEAFF | TGTGCCAGCACTATAGGAGGGGGAATGAACACTGAAGCTTTCTTT
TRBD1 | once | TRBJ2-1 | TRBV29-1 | CSVRQGASGNEQFF | TGCAGCGTTAGACAGGGGGCTTCGGGAAATGAGCAGTTCTTC
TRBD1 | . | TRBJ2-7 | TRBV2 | CASSERGQGPDEQYF | TGTGCCAGCAGTGAGAGGGGACAGGGGCCGGACGAGCAGTACTTC
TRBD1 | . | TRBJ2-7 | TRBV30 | CAWGTGLRGYEQYF | TGTGCCTGGGGGACAGGGCTCAGGGGGTACGAGCAGTACTTC
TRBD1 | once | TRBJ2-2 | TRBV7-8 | CASSSMGTGGKGELFF | TGTGCCAGCAGCTCCATGGGGACAGGGGGCAAAGGGGAGCTGTTTTTT
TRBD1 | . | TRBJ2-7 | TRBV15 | CATSRAEQGYEQYF | TGTGCCACCAGCAGAGCTGAACAGGGGTACGAGCAGTACTTC
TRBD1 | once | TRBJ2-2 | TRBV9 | CASTSDRGNGELFF | TGTGCCAGCACCTCGGACAGGGGGAACGGGGAGCTGTTTTTT